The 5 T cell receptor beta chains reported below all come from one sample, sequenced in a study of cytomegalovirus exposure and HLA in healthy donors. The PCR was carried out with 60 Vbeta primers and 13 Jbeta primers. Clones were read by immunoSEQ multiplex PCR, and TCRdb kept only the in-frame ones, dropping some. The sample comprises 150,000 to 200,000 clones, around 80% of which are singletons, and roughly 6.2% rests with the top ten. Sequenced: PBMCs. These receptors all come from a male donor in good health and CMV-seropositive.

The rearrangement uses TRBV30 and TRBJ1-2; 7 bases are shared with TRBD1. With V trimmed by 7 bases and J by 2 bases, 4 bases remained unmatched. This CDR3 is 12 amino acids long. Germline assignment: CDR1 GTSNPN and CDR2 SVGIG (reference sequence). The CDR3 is CAYDRANYGYTF. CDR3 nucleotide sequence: TGTGCCTATGACAGGGCGAACTATGGCTACACCTTC.

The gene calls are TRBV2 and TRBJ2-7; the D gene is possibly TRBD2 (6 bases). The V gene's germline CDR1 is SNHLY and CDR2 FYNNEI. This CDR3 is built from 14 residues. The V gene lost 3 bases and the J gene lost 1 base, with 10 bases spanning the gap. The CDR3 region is CASSEGLLSYEQYF. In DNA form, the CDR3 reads TGTGCCAGCAGTGAGGGACTCCTATCCTACGAGCAGTACTTC.

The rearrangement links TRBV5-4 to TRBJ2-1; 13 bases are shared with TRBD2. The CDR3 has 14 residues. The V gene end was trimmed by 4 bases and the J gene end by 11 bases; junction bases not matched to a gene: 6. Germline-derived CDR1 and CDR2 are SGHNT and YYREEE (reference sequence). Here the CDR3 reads CASSQDGTSGKQFF. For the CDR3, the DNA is TGTGCCAGCAGCCAAGACGGGACTAGCGGGAAGCAGTTCTTC.

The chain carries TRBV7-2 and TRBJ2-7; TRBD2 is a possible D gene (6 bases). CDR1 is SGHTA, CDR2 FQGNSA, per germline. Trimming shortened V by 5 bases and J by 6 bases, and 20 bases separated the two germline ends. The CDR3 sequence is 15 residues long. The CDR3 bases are TGTGCCAGCAGCCCCCGGAGGGCAGCTGGGAGCGAGCAGTACTTC. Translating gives CASSPRRAAGSEQYF.

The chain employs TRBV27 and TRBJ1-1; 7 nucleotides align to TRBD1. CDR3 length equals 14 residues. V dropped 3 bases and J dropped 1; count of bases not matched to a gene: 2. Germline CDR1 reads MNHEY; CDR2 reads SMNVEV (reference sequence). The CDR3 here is CASSFDRANTEAFF. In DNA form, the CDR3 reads TGTGCCAGCAGTTTCGACAGGGCGAACACTGAAGCTTTCTTT.